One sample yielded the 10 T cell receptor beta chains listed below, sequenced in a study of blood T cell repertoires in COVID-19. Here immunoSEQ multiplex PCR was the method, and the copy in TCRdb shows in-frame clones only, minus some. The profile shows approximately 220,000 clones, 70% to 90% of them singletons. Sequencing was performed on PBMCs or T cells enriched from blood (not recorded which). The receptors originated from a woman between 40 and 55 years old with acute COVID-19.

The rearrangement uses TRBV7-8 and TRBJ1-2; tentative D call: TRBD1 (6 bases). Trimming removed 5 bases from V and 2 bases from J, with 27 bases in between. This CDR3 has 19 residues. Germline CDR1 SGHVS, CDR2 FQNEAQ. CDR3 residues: CASSLRGRGSGSTNYGYTF. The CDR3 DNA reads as TGTGCCAGCAGCCTTAGGGGGAGGGGCAGCGGTTCGACGAACTATGGCTACACCTTC. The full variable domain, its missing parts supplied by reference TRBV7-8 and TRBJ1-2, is GAGVSQSPRYKVAKRGQDVALRCDPISGHVSLFWYQQALGQGPEFLTYFQNEAQLDKSGLPSDRFFAERPEGSVSTLKIQRTQQEDSAVYLCASSLRGRGSGSTNYGYTFGSGTRLTVV.

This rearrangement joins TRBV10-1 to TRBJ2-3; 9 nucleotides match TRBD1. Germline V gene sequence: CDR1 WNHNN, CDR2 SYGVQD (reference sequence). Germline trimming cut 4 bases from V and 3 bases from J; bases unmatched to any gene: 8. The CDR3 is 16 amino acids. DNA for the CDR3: TGCGCCAGCAGTGTCACCGGGACAGGGCAAACAGATACGCAGTATTTT. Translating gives CASSVTGTGQTDTQYF.

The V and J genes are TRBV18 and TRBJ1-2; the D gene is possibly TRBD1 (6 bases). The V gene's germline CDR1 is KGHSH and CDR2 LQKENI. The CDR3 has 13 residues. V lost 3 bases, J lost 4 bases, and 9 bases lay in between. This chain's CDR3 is CASSPDRTYGYTF. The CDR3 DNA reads TGTGCCAGCTCACCGGACAGAACCTATGGCTACACCTTC.

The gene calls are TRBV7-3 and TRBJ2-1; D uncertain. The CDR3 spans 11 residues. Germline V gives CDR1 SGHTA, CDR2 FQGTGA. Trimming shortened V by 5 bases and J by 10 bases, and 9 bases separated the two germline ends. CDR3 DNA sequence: TGTGCCAGCAGCCCAGGTAGAGAGCAGTTCTTC. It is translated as CASSPGREQFF.

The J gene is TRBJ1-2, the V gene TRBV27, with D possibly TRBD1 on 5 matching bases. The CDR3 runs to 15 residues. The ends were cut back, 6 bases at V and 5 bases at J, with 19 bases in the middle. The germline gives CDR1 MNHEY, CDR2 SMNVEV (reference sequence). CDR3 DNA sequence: TGTGCCAGCAGCCACGGTAAAGGGACTCCATATGGCTACACCTTC. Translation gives CASSHGKGTPYGYTF.

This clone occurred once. In DNA, the CDR3 is TGTGCCAGCAGCTTTACGTTGACAGGGAACTATGGCTACACCTTC. Protein sequence: CASSFTLTGNYGYTF. The chain carries TRBV5-5 and TRBJ1-2; 7 positions match TRBD1. Trimming cost V 2 bases and J 2 bases; bases outside gene matches: 6. CDR1 SGHKS and CDR2 YYEKEE come from the germline V gene (reference sequence). The CDR3 spans 15 residues. Drawing the rest from reference TRBV5-5 and TRBJ1-2, the complete variable domain is DAGVTQSPTHLIKTRGQQVTLRCSPISGHKSVSWYQQVLGQGPQFIFQYYEKEERGRGNFPDRFSARQFPNYSSELNVNALLLGDSALYLCASSFTLTGNYGYTFGSGTRLTVV.

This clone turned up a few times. The CDR3: CSVDDGSRGYTF. As DNA, the CDR3 is TGCAGCGTTGACGACGGTTCTAGGGGCTACACCTTC. The rearrangement uses TRBV29-1 and TRBJ1-2; D gene ambiguous. Trimming removed 3 bases at V and 8 bases at J, with 13 bases between. CDR3 length: 12 residues. Germline V CDR1 and CDR2: SQVTM, ANQGSEA.

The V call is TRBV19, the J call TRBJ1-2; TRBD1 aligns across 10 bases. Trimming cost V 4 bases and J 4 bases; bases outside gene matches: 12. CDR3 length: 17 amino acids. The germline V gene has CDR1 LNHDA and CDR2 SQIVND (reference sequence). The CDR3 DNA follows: TGTGCCAGTAGTACGGCCGGGACAGGGGCCCCCGGCTATGGCTACACCTTC. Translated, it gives CASSTAGTGAPGYGYTF.

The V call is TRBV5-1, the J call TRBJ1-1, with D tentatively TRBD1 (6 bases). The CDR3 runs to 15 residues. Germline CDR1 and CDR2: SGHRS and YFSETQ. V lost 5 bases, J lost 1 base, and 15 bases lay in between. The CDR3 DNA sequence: TGCGCCAGCAGAGTAGAGGGGGTGGGGAACACTGAAGCTTTCTTT. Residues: CASRVEGVGNTEAFF. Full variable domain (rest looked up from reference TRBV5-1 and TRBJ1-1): KAGVTQTPRYLIKTRGQQVTLSCSPISGHRSVSWYQQTPGQGLQFLFEYFSETQRNKGNFPGRFSGRQFSNSRSEMNVSTLELGDSALYLCASRVEGVGNTEAFFGQGTRLTVV.

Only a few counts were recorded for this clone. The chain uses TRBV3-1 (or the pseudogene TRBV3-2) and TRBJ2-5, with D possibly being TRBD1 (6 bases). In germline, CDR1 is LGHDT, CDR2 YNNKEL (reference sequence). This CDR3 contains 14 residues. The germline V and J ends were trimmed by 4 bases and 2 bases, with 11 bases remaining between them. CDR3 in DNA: TGTGCCAGCAGCCGAATTAGGGGGCAAGAGACCCAGTACTTC. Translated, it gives CASSRIRGQETQYF.